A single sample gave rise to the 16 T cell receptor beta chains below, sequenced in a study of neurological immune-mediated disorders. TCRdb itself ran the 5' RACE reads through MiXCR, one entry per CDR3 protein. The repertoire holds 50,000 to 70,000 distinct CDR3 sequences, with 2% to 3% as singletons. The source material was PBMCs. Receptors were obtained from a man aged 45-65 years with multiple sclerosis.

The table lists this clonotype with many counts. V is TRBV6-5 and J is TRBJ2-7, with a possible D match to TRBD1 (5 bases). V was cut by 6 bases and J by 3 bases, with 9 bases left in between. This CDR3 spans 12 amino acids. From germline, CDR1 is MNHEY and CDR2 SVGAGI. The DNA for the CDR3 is TGTGCCAGCAGGGAACAGGACTACGAGCAGTACTTC. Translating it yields CASREQDYEQYF.

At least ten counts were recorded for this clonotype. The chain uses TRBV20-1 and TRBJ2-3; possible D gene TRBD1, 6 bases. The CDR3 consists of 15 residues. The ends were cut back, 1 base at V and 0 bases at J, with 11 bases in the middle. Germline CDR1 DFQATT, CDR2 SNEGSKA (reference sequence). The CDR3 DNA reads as TGCAGTGCTAGAGCGCAGGGGCGAAGCACAGATACGCAGTATTTT. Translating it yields CSARAQGRSTDTQYF.

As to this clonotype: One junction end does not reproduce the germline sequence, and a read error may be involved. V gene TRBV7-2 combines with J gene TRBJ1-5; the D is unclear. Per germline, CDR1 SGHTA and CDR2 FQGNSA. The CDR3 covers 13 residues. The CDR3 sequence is CASSLLKVKPQNF. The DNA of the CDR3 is TGTGCCAGCAGCTTATTAAAAGTTAAGCCCCAGAATTTT.

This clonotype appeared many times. The CDR3 DNA reads as TGTGCCAGCAGCGCTCATCAGACGGAGACCCAGTACTTC. Translating it yields CASSAHQTETQYF. The chain uses TRBV9 and TRBJ2-5; D is uncertain. V was clipped by 3 bases and J by 5 bases, with 11 bases between them. The CDR3 loop spans 13 amino acids. Germline lookup yields CDR1 SGDLS and CDR2 YYNGEE.

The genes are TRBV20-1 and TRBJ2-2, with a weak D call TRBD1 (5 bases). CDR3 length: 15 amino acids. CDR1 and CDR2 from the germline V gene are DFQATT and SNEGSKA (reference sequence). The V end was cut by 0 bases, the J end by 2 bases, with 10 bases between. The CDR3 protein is CSARDNRPNTGELFF. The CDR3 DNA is TGCAGTGCTAGAGATAACAGGCCTAACACCGGGGAGCTGTTTTTT.

In nucleotides, the CDR3 is TGTGCCAGCTCACCAGTCCCGGGGGCAGGTAATTCACCCCTCCACTTT. This translates into CASSPVPGAGNSPLHF. The V gene is TRBV18, the J gene TRBJ1-6, with D maybe TRBD1 (6 bases). In germline, CDR1 is KGHSH, CDR2 LQKENI. The CDR3 totals 16 residues. The V end was cut by 2 bases, the J end by 6 bases, with 14 bases between. Variable domain in full (rest from reference TRBV18 and TRBJ1-6): NAGVMQNPRHLVRRRGQEARLRCSPMKGHSHVYWYRQLPEEGLKFMVYLQKENIIDESGMPKERFSAEFPKEGPSILRIQQVVRGDSAAYFCASSPVPGAGNSPLHFGNGTRLTVT.

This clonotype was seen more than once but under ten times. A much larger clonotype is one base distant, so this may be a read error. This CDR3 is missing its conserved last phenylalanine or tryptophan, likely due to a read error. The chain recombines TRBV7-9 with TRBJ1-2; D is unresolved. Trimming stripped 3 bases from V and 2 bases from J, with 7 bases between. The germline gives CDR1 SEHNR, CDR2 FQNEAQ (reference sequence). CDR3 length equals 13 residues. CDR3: CASSLAANYGYTC. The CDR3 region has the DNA TGTGCCAGCAGCTTGGCGGCGAACTATGGCTACACCTGC.

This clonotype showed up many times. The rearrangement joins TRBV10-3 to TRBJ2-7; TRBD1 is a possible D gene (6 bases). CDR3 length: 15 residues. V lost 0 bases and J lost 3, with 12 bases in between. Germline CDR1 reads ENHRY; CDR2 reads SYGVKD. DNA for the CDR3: TGTGCCATCAGTGAGTCGAAACAGGGAGACTACGAGCAGTACTTC. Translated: CAISESKQGDYEQYF.

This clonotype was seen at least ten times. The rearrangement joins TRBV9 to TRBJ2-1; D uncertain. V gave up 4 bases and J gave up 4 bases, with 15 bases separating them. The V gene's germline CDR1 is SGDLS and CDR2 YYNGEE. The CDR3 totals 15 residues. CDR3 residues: CASSPANGPYNEQFF. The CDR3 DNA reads TGTGCCAGCAGCCCCGCGAACGGGCCGTACAATGAGCAGTTCTTC.

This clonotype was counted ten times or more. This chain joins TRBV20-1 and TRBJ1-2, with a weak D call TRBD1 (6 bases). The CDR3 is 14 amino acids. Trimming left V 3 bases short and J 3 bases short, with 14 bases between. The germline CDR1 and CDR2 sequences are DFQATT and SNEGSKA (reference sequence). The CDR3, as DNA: TGCAGTGCTAGGATGGGGGGCGCTCACTATGGCTACACCTTC. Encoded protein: CSARMGGAHYGYTF.

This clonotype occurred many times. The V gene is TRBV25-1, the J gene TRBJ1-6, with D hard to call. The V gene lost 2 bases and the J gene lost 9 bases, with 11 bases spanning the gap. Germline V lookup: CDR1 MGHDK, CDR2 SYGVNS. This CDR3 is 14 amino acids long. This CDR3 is CASSETGGRSPLHF. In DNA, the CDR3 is TGTGCCAGCAGTGAAACGGGAGGGCGTTCACCCCTCCACTTT.

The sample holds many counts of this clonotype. The CDR3 here is CASSDGGGPDTQYF. The CDR3 DNA reads TGTGCCAGCAGTGATGGCGGGGGCCCAGATACGCAGTATTTT. The chain joins TRBV25-1 to TRBJ2-3, with D possibly being TRBD2 (7 bases). There are 14 residues in the CDR3. Per the germline V gene, CDR1 is MGHDK and CDR2 is SYGVNS. V was trimmed by 3 bases and J by 4 bases, leaving 11 bases between them.

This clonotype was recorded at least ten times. CDR3 residues: CASSQSRDSSSTNEKLFF. CDR3 nucleotide sequence: TGCGCCAGCAGCCAATCCCGGGACAGCTCTTCAACTAATGAAAAACTGTTTTTT. The chain combines TRBV4-3 with TRBJ1-4; 7 nucleotides agree with TRBD1. Germline V gene lookup returns CDR1 LGHNA and CDR2 YSLEER. This CDR3 is built from 18 residues. V lost 2 bases, J lost 0 bases, and 9 bases stayed unmatched.

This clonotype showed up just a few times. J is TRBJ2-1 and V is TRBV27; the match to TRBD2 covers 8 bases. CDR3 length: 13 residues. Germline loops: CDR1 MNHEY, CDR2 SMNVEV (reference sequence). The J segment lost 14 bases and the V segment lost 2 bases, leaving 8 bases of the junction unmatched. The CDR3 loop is CASSLLAGRREFF. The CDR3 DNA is TGTGCCAGCAGTTTACTAGCGGGCCGTAGGGAGTTCTTC.

CDR3 coding DNA: TGCAGTGCTAGCCCCACTAGAGTCTATGGCTACACCTTC. Translation: CSASPTRVYGYTF. The chain combines TRBV20-1 with TRBJ1-2; D gene ambiguous. Trimming left V 3 bases short and J 4 bases short, with 12 bases between. CDR1 DFQATT and CDR2 SNEGSKA come from the germline V gene (reference sequence). This CDR3 contains 13 residues.

As DNA, the CDR3 is TGTGCCAGCAGCTTAGTAGAGACTGCGAACACTGAAGCTTTCTTT. This translates into CASSLVETANTEAFF. The J gene is TRBJ1-1, the V gene TRBV7-8; no clear D gene. The CDR3 contains 15 residues. V lost 1 base and J lost 1, with 10 bases in between. Looked up from germline, CDR1 is SGHVS and CDR2 is FQNEAQ.